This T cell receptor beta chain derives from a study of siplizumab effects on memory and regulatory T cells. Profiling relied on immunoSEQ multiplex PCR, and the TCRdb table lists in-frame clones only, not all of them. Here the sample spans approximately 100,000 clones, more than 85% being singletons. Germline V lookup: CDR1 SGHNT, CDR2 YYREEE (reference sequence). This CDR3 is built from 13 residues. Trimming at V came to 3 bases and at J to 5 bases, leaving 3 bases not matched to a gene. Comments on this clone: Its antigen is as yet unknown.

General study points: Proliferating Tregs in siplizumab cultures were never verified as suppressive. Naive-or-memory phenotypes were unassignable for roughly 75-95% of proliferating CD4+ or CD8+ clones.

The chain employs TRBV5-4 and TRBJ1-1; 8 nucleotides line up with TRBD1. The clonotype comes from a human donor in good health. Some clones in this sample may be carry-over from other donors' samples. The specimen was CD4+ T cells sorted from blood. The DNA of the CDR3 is TGTGCCAGCAGCTCGCGACAGGGGACTGAAGCTTTCTTT. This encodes CASSSRQGTEAFF.